This TCR beta chain was identified in a study of preoperative IRX-2 immunotherapy in early breast cancer. As for treatment: preoperative locoregional IRX-2 cytokine immunotherapy. Preoperative locoregional IRX-2 cytokine immunotherapy was tested in the phase Ib source study. Germline lookup yields CDR1 MNHNS and CDR2 SASEGT. V lost 2 bases and J 3 bases, leaving 9 bases between the germline ends. The CDR3 spans 14 residues. Libraries were prepared by immunoSEQ multiplex PCR; TCRdb keeps only in-frame clonotypes and omits some of them. The sample lists roughly 43,000 clones; around 96% were seen once. The source material was tumor tissue, sampled after IRX-2 immunotherapy. This clonotype was obtained from a human donor with breast cancer. This sequence joins TRBV6-1 and TRBJ2-3; no reliable D call. DNA for the CDR3: TGTGCCAGCAGTGAATTCTCTTGGACAGATACGCAGTATTTT. Its protein product is CASSEFSWTDTQYF.